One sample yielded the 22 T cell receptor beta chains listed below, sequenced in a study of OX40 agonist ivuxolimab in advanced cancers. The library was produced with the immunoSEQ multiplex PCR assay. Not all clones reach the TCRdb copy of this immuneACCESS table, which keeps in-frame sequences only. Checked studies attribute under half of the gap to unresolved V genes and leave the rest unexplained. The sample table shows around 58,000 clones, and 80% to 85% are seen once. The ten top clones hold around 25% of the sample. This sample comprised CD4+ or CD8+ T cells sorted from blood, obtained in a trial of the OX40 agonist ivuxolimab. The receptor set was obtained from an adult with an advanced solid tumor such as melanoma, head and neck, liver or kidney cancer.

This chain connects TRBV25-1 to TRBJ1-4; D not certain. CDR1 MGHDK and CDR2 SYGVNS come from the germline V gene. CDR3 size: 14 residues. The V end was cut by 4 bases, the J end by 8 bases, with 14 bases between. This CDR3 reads CASSGRQMREKLFF. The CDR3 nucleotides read TGTGCCAGCAGTGGCCGGCAGATGAGAGAAAAACTGTTTTTT.

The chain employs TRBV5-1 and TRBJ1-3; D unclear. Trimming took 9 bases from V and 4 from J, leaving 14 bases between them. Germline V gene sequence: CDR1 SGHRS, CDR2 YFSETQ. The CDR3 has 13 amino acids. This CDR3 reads CATPSVTGNTIYF. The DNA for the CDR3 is TGCGCCACCCCCTCGGTCACGGGAAACACCATATATTTT.

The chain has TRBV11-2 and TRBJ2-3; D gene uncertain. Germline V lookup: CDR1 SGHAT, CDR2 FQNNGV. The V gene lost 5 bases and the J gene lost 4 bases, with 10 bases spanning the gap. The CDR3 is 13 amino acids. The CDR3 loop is CASSRDISDTQYF. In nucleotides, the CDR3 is TGTGCCAGCAGCCGTGACATTTCAGATACGCAGTATTTT.

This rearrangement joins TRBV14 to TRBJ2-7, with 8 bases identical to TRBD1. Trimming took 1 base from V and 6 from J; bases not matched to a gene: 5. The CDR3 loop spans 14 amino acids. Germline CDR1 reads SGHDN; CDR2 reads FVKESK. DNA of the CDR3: TGTGCCAGCAGCCAAGTGCCACAGGGGGTCGAGCAGTACTTC. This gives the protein CASSQVPQGVEQYF.

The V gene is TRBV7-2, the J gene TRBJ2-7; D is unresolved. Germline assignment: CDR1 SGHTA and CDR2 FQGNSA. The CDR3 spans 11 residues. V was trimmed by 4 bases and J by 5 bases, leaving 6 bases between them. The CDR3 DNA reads TGTGCCAGCAGCTCCGGAGACGAGCAGTACTTC. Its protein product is CASSSGDEQYF.

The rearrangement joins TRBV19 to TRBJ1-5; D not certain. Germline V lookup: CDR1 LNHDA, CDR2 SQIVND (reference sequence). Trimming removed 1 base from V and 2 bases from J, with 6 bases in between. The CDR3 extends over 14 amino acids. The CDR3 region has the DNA TGTGCCAGTAGTATAGGGGATGGCAATCAGCCCCAGCATTTT. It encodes CASSIGDGNQPQHF.

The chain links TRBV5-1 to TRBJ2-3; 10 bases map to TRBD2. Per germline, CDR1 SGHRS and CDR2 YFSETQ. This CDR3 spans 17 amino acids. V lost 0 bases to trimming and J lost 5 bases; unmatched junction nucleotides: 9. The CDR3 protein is CASSLGVASGGLDTQYF. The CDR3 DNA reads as TGCGCCAGCAGCTTGGGGGTCGCTAGCGGGGGCCTAGATACGCAGTATTTT.

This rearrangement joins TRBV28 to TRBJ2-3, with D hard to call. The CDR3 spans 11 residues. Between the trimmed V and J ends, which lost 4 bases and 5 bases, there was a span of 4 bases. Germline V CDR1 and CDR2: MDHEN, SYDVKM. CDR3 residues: CASSSLDTQYF. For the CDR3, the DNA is TGTGCCAGCAGTTCCTTAGATACGCAGTATTTT.

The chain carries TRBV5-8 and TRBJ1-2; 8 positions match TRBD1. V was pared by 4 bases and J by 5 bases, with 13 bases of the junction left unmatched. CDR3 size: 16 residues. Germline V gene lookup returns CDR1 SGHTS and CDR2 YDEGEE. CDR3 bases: TGTGCCAGCAGCGAGGACAGGGAGTGGTCGGGGTATGGCTACACCTTC. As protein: CASSEDREWSGYGYTF.

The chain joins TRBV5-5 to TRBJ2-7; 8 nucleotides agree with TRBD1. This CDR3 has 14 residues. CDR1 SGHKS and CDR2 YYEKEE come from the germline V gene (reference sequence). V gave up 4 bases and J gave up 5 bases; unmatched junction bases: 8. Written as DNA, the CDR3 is TGTGCCAGCAGCGGGACAGGCTGGCTTGACGAGCAGTACTTC. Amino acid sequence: CASSGTGWLDEQYF.

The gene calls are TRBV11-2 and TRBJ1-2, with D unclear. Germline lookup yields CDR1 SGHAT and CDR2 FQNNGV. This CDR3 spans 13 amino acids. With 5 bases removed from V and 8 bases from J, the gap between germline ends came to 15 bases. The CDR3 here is CASSLQWQTGYTF. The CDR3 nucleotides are TGTGCCAGCAGCCTCCAGTGGCAGACGGGCTACACCTTC.

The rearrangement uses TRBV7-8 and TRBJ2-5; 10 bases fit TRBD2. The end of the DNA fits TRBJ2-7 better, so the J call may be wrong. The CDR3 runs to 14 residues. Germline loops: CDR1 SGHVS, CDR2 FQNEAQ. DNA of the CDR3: TGTGCCAGCAGCCCACTAGCGGGATCTGGCGAGCAGTACTTC. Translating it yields CASSPLAGSGEQYF.

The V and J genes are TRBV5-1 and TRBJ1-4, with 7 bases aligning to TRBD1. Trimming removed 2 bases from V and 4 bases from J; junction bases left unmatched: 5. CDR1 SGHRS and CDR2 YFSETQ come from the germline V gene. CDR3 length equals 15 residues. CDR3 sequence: CASSFSGTVNEKLFF. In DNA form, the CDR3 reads TGCGCCAGCAGCTTTAGTGGGACAGTTAATGAAAAACTGTTTTTT.

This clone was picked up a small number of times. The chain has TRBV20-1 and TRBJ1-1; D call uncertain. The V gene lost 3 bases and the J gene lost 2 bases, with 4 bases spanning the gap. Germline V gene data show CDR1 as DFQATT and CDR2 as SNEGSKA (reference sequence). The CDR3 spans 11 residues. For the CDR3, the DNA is TGCAGTGCTAGTGACAACACTGAAGCTTTCTTT. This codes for CSASDNTEAFF.

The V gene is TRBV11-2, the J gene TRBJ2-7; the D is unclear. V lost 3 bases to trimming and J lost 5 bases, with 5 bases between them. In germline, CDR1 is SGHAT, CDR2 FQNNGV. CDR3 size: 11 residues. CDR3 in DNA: TGTGCCAGCAGCTTTGGCCACGAGCAGTACTTC. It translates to CASSFGHEQYF.

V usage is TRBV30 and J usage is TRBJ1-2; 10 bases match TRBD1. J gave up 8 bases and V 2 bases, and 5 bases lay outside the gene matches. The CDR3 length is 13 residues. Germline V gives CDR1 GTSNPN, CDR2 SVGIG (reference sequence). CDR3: CAWSMGQGKGYTF. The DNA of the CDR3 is TGTGCCTGGAGTATGGGACAGGGGAAGGGCTACACCTTC.

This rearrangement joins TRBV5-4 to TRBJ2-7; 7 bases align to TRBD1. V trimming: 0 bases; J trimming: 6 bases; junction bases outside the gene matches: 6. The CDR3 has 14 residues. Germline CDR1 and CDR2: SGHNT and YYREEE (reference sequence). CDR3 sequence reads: CASSLGQGMREQYF. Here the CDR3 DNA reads TGTGCCAGCAGCTTGGGACAGGGAATGCGCGAGCAGTACTTC.

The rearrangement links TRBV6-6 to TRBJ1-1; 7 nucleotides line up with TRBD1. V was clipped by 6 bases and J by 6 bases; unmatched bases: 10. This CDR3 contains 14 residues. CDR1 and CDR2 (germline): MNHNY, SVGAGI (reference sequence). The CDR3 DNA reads TGTGCCAGCAGGGATGAGGGGGCGCGGGCTGAAGCTTTCTTT. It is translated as CASRDEGARAEAFF.

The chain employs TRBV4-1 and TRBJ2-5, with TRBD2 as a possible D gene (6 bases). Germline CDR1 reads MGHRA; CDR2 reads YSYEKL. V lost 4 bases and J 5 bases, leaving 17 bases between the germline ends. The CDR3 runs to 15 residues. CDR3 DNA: TGCGCCAGCAGCCTACCGGACGCGGGGTGGGAGACCCAGTACTTC. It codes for CASSLPDAGWETQYF.

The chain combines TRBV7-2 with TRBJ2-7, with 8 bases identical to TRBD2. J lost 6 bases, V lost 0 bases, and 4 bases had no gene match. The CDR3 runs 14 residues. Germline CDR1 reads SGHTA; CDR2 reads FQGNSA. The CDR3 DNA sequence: TGTGCCAGCAGCTTAGCTTATAGCGGGGTCGAGCAGTACTTC. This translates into CASSLAYSGVEQYF.

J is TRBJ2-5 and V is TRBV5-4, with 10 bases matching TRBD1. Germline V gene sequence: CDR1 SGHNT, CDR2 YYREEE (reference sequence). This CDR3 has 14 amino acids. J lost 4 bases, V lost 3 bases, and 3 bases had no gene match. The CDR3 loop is CASSWDRGRETQYF. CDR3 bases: TGTGCCAGCAGCTGGGACAGGGGACGAGAGACCCAGTACTTC.

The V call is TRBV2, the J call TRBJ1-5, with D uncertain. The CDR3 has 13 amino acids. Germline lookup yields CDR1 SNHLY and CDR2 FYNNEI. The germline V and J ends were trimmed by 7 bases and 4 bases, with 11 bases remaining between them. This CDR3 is CASTAGRNQPQHF. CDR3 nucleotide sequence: TGTGCCAGCACCGCCGGACGGAATCAGCCCCAGCATTTT.